This TCR beta chain was observed in a study of PD-1 blockade in classical Hodgkin lymphoma. In regard to this clone: Other DNA variants within this sample encode the same CDR3.

Time point denoted: cycle 4 day 1 (C4D1), after less than 7 weeks of nivolumab. Exposure to brentuximab vedotin varied, and each patient had relapsed following autologous stem cell transplantation. The CDR3 loop spans 12 amino acids. V was pared by 5 bases and J by 4 bases, with 1 base of the junction left unmatched. CDR1 is SGHAT and CDR2 is FQNNGV in the germline V gene. Assay: immunoSEQ multiplex PCR; the TCRdb copy retains only in-frame clones and omits some. The table has about 21,000 clones, around 81% seen once. The starting material was peripheral blood mononuclear cells (PBMCs), obtained before the fourth cycle of nivolumab. The chain combines TRBV11-2 with TRBJ1-1; 7 positions match TRBD1. This receptor was obtained from a human donor with classical Hodgkin lymphoma. CDR3 in DNA: TGTGCCAGCAGCCCAGGGGGCACTGAAGCTTTCTTT. Residues: CASSPGGTEAFF. Using reference TRBV11-2 and TRBJ1-1 for the parts outside the CDR3, the full variable domain is EAGVAQSPRYKIIEKRQSVAFWCNPISGHATLYWYQQILGQGPKLLIQFQNNGVVDDSQLPKDRFSAERLKGVDSTLKIQPAKLEDSAVYLCASSPGGTEAFFGQGTRLTVV.